The 32 T cell receptor beta chains in this list originate from one sample, sequenced in a study of OX40 agonist ivuxolimab in advanced cancers. TCRdb's copy holds only in-frame clones and misses some; the assay was immunoSEQ multiplex PCR. The sample yields 65,000 to 100,000 clones, about 90% seen once. The specimen comprised CD4+ or CD8+ T cells sorted from blood, sampled in a trial of the OX40 agonist ivuxolimab. Receptors originate from an adult with an advanced solid tumor such as melanoma, head and neck, liver or kidney cancer.

The chain is built from TRBV5-1 and TRBJ2-3, with a possible D match to TRBD2 (5 bases). V lost 0 bases and J lost 2, with 10 bases in between. The germline V gene has CDR1 SGHRS and CDR2 YFSETQ. This CDR3 is built from 15 residues. The CDR3 spells CASSLGGRPTDTQYF. Written as DNA, the CDR3 is TGCGCCAGCAGCTTGGGCGGGCGCCCCACAGATACGCAGTATTTT.

The chain has TRBV7-9 and TRBJ2-1; either TRBD1 or TRBD2 may fit D (5 bases each). CDR1 is SEHNR, CDR2 FQNEAQ, per germline (reference sequence). This CDR3 region has 13 residues. The germline V and J ends were trimmed by 8 bases and 12 bases, with 20 bases remaining between them. The CDR3 bases are TGTGCCAGCCAGCCTGTAGGGACGCTGTGGCAGTTCTTC. Translated, it gives CASQPVGTLWQFF.

This chain links TRBV14 with TRBJ2-1; 7 bases are a match to TRBD1. The CDR3 contains 16 residues. Germline loops: CDR1 SGHDN, CDR2 FVKESK. Trimming cost V 0 bases and J 2 bases; bases outside gene matches: 4. Here the CDR3 DNA reads TGTGCCAGCAGCCAAGATCAGGGGGATACCTACAATGAGCAGTTCTTC. It translates to CASSQDQGDTYNEQFF.

The chain joins TRBV2 to TRBJ2-7; 7 nucleotides line up with TRBD1. The V segment lost 7 bases and the J segment 4 bases; nucleotides outside the gene matches: 10. The germline CDR1 and CDR2 sequences are SNHLY and FYNNEI. The CDR3 totals 14 residues. CDR3 in amino acids: CASNKGAYPYEQYF. The DNA for the CDR3 is TGTGCCAGCAATAAGGGGGCTTATCCTTACGAGCAGTACTTC.

The rearrangement joins TRBV19 to TRBJ1-1, with D hard to call. This CDR3 is built from 15 residues. Per germline, CDR1 LNHDA and CDR2 SQIVND (reference sequence). V lost 7 bases and J 3 bases, leaving 18 bases between the germline ends. CDR3 sequence: CASNGPAPPYTEAFF. In DNA form, the CDR3 reads TGTGCCAGTAATGGCCCGGCTCCCCCCTACACTGAAGCTTTCTTT. Drawing the rest from reference TRBV19 and TRBJ1-1, the complete variable domain is DGGITQSPKYLFRKEGQNVTLSCEQNLNHDAMYWYRQDPGQGLRLIYYSQIVNDFQKGDIAEGYSVSREKKESFPLTVTSAQKNPTAFYLCASNGPAPPYTEAFFGQGTRLTVV.

CDR3 in amino acids: CASSFPVGANVLTF. CDR3 sequence (DNA): TGTGCCAGCAGTTTTCCGGTGGGGGCCAACGTCCTGACTTTC. The chain recombines TRBV28 with TRBJ2-6; D is uncertain. The CDR3 extends over 14 amino acids. V shed 3 bases and J shed 4 bases, with 7 bases lying between them. Per the germline V gene, CDR1 is MDHEN and CDR2 is SYDVKM.

The V gene is TRBV29-1, the J gene TRBJ2-1; D is undetermined. CDR1 and CDR2 (germline): SQVTM, ANQGSEA. The CDR3 consists of 11 residues. V shed 0 bases and J shed 10 bases, with 7 bases lying between them. The CDR3 loop is CSVEEVGEQFF. The CDR3 nucleotides are TGCAGCGTTGAAGAGGTTGGGGAGCAGTTCTTC.

This sequence joins TRBV30 and TRBJ2-5; a possible D gene is TRBD1 (7 bases). V was clipped by 0 bases and J by 5 bases, with 10 bases between them. Germline CDR1 GTSNPN, CDR2 SVGIG (reference sequence). This CDR3 is 13 amino acids long. This CDR3 is CAWSVSGGETQYF. CDR3 nucleotides: TGTGCCTGGAGTGTATCAGGGGGGGAGACCCAGTACTTC.

J is TRBJ1-6 and V is TRBV4-1, with unresolved D. V was clipped by 0 bases and J by 6 bases, with 12 bases between them. The CDR3 length is 16 residues. Germline values: CDR1 MGHRA, CDR2 YSYEKL. Here the CDR3 reads CASSQDSGNRNSPLHF. CDR3 bases: TGCGCCAGCAGCCAAGATTCGGGGAATCGTAATTCACCCCTCCACTTT.

The genes are TRBV19 and TRBJ2-7, with 10 positions matching TRBD1. The CDR3 loop spans 13 amino acids. The germline gives CDR1 LNHDA, CDR2 SQIVND (reference sequence). V lost 6 bases, J lost 4 bases, and 3 bases stayed unmatched. The CDR3 loop is CASRGTGDYEQYF. As DNA, the CDR3 is TGTGCCAGTAGGGGGACAGGGGATTACGAGCAGTACTTC. Drawing the rest from reference TRBV19 and TRBJ2-7, the complete variable domain is DGGITQSPKYLFRKEGQNVTLSCEQNLNHDAMYWYRQDPGQGLRLIYYSQIVNDFQKGDIAEGYSVSREKKESFPLTVTSAQKNPTAFYLCASRGTGDYEQYFGPGTRLTVT.

The CDR3 loop reads CASSSRLAGGSGSTDTQYF. For the CDR3, the DNA is TGTGCCAGCAGTTCCAGACTAGCGGGAGGGTCTGGGAGCACAGATACGCAGTATTTT. V gene TRBV27 combines with J gene TRBJ2-3; TRBD2 matches 14 bases. Trimming cost V 4 bases and J 0 bases; bases outside gene matches: 9. Germline V gene lookup returns CDR1 MNHEY and CDR2 SMNVEV (reference sequence). The length of the CDR3 is 19 residues.

The chain employs TRBV28 and TRBJ1-2; possible D gene TRBD1, 6 bases. Trimming shortened V by 6 bases and J by 5 bases, and 19 bases separated the two germline ends. CDR1 MDHEN and CDR2 SYDVKM come from the germline V gene. CDR3 length: 15 residues. CDR3 DNA: TGTGCCAGCAGGGCCATGGGAGGGGGTGATTATGGCTACACCTTC. Amino acids: CASRAMGGGDYGYTF.

DNA for the CDR3: TGTGCCAGCAGCGGGGACAGGTTGCCTTCCTATAGCAATCAGCCCCAGCATTTT. It yields the protein CASSGDRLPSYSNQPQHF. The V call is TRBV28, the J call TRBJ1-5; 8 nucleotides line up with TRBD1. This CDR3 region has 18 residues. Germline V CDR1 and CDR2: MDHEN, SYDVKM. Unmatched junction bases numbered 13, after V lost 6 bases and J lost 0 bases.

The chain is built from TRBV5-8 and TRBJ2-5; no reliable D call. CDR1 is SGHTS and CDR2 is YDEGEE in the germline V gene. The CDR3 has 14 residues. Trimming left V 0 bases short and J 4 bases short, with 10 bases between. CDR3 DNA sequence: TGTGCCAGCAGCTTGGGCCAGGAAGGAGAGACCCAGTACTTC. Its translation is CASSLGQEGETQYF.

The chain is built from TRBV6-5 and TRBJ2-1, with 9 bases that match TRBD2. This CDR3 is 15 amino acids long. The V and J ends lost 5 bases and 0 bases, in that order; junction bases with no gene match: 2. The germline V gene has CDR1 MNHEY and CDR2 SVGAGI. The CDR3 coding sequence is TGTGCCAGCAGTCATAGCGGGAGCTCCTACAATGAGCAGTTCTTC. This sequence encodes CASSHSGSSYNEQFF.

The V gene is TRBV6-1, the J gene TRBJ2-2, with 7 bases fitting TRBD2. This CDR3 contains 14 residues. The V gene's germline CDR1 is MNHNS and CDR2 SASEGT. Trimming cost V 8 bases and J 0 bases; bases outside gene matches: 3. In DNA, the CDR3 is TGTGCCAGCGGGAGGGTTACGAACACCGGGGAGCTGTTTTTT. Translation gives CASGRVTNTGELFF.

The chain couples TRBV7-3 to TRBJ2-2, with 7 bases aligning to TRBD2. Germline CDR1 reads SGHTA; CDR2 reads FQGTGA. J lost 4 bases, V lost 5 bases, and 4 bases had no gene match. This CDR3 has 14 amino acids. CDR3 nucleotides: TGTGCCAGCAGCCCAGCGGGGAGCACCGGGGAGCTGTTTTTT. It specifies CASSPAGSTGELFF.

V usage is TRBV29-1 and J usage is TRBJ1-2; D uncertain. Germline V gene sequence: CDR1 SQVTM, CDR2 ANQGSEA. The CDR3 runs to 14 residues. Deletions cut 7 bases from V and 7 bases from J, with 22 bases between. As DNA, the CDR3 is TGCAGCGCATCATCCGGGCCCAAACGGGGTGGCTACACCTTC. It encodes CSASSGPKRGGYTF.

V usage is TRBV10-2 and J usage is TRBJ1-2, with D tentatively TRBD1 (5 bases). Germline values: CDR1 WSHSY, CDR2 SAAADI. The CDR3 spans 14 residues. Deletions cut 1 base from V and 5 bases from J, with 11 bases between. CDR3 sequence reads: CASSEWDVAYGYTF. The CDR3, as DNA: TGCGCCAGCAGTGAGTGGGACGTTGCTTATGGCTACACCTTC.

The chain is built from TRBV5-6 and TRBJ1-5, with D possibly being TRBD1 (6 bases). V was trimmed by 2 bases and J by 5 bases, leaving 17 bases between them. This CDR3 comprises 16 residues. Looked up from germline, CDR1 is SGHDT and CDR2 is YYEEEE. The CDR3 DNA reads as TGTGCCAGCAGCTTCCGACAGGCGGGGAGCGATCAGCCCCAGCATTTT. Its protein is CASSFRQAGSDQPQHF.

This chain joins TRBV11-2 and TRBJ2-7; unclear D gene. CDR3 length: 12 amino acids. V was pared by 5 bases and J by 3 bases, with 8 bases between. Per germline, CDR1 SGHAT and CDR2 FQNNGV. CDR3 sequence: CASSPKGYEQYF. The CDR3 DNA reads TGTGCCAGCAGCCCTAAGGGCTACGAGCAGTACTTC.

The chain links TRBV7-6 to TRBJ2-3; TRBD2 matches at 11 bases. The length of the CDR3 is 15 residues. The germline V gene encodes CDR1 SGHVS and CDR2 FNYEAQ. J gave up 2 bases and V 5 bases, and 3 bases lay outside the gene matches. The CDR3 reads CASSLTSGDTDTQYF. The CDR3 region has the DNA TGTGCCAGCAGCCTGACTAGCGGGGACACAGATACGCAGTATTTT.

The CDR3 region has the DNA TGTGCCAGCAGTGAAGTTCCCGGGGATGGAGATACGCAGTATTTT. Amino acids: CASSEVPGDGDTQYF. The chain is built from TRBV6-1 and TRBJ2-3; possibly TRBD2 for D (5 bases). Germline CDR1 reads MNHNS; CDR2 reads SASEGT. Trimming took 1 base from V and 5 from J, leaving 13 bases between them. The CDR3 totals 15 residues.

J is TRBJ2-4 and V is TRBV19; unclear D gene. Germline values: CDR1 LNHDA, CDR2 SQIVND (reference sequence). Between the trimmed V and J ends, which lost 6 bases and 3 bases, there was a span of 15 bases. The CDR3 is made up of 15 amino acids. The chain's CDR3 is CASRGYALGKNIQYF. The CDR3 DNA sequence: TGTGCCAGTAGGGGCTACGCATTAGGCAAAAACATTCAGTACTTC.

The CDR3 loop reads CASTELGPHYGYTF. Written as DNA, the CDR3 is TGTGCCAGCACCGAGTTGGGACCGCACTATGGCTACACCTTC. V gene TRBV6-5 combines with J gene TRBJ1-2; TRBD1 is a possible D gene (5 bases). Germline CDR1 and CDR2: MNHEY and SVGAGI. The germline V and J ends were trimmed by 7 bases and 3 bases, with 15 bases remaining between them. CDR3 size: 14 residues.

The rearrangement joins TRBV7-2 to TRBJ1-2, with 7 bases matching TRBD1. Germline values: CDR1 SGHTA, CDR2 FQGNSA. CDR3 length equals 13 residues. Trimming removed 5 bases from V and 7 bases from J; junction bases left unmatched: 7. The CDR3 DNA sequence: TGTGCCAGCAGCCCGGGACAGACCGGTGGCTACACCTTC. Amino acid sequence: CASSPGQTGGYTF.

The chain has TRBV5-6 and TRBJ1-5; 9 nucleotides align to TRBD1. This CDR3 spans 13 amino acids. The germline CDR1 and CDR2 sequences are SGHDT and YYEEEE. Trimming at V came to 4 bases and at J to 8 bases, leaving 4 bases not matched to a gene. CDR3 in amino acids: CASSTGGGEPQHF. The CDR3, as DNA: TGTGCCAGCAGCACAGGGGGCGGAGAGCCCCAGCATTTT.

The V call is TRBV28, the J call TRBJ1-1; TRBD1 agrees at 8 bases. Losses at the gene ends were 3 bases for V and 3 bases for J; bases not matched to a gene: 3. CDR3 length equals 14 residues. Germline values: CDR1 MDHEN, CDR2 SYDVKM. The CDR3 DNA reads as TGTGCCAGCAGTTTGGCAGGGGGCGACACTGAAGCTTTCTTT. The encoded protein is CASSLAGGDTEAFF.

The V and J genes are TRBV5-1 and TRBJ1-4; maybe TRBD1 (6 bases). The CDR3 loop spans 14 amino acids. The germline CDR1 and CDR2 sequences are SGHRS and YFSETQ. V was pared by 3 bases and J by 7 bases, with 13 bases between. As DNA, the CDR3 is TGCGCCAGCAGCTCTACAGGGTGGGGTGAAAAACTGTTTTTT. This translates into CASSSTGWGEKLFF.

V and J are TRBV7-2 and TRBJ1-1, with D possibly TRBD1 on 6 matching bases. V was trimmed by 5 bases and J by 0 bases, leaving 10 bases between them. The V gene's germline CDR1 is SGHTA and CDR2 FQGNSA. This CDR3 is built from 14 residues. CDR3 protein: CASSTQGLNTEAFF. Here the CDR3 DNA reads TGTGCCAGCAGCACTCAGGGGTTGAACACTGAAGCTTTCTTT. Drawing the rest from reference TRBV7-2 and TRBJ1-1, the complete variable domain is GAGVSQSPSNKVTEKGKDVELRCDPISGHTALYWYRQSLGQGLEFLIYFQGNSAPDKSGLPSDRFSAERTGGSVSTLTIQRTQQEDSAVYLCASSTQGLNTEAFFGQGTRLTVV.

The chain has TRBV14 and TRBJ2-1; D gene unclear. The V end was cut by 3 bases, the J end by 8 bases, with 11 bases between. Germline CDR1 reads SGHDN; CDR2 reads FVKESK. The CDR3 loop spans 13 amino acids. In DNA form, the CDR3 reads TGTGCCAGCAGCCAGGGGAACTGGGATGAGCAGTTCTTC. This encodes CASSQGNWDEQFF. The full variable domain, its missing parts supplied by reference TRBV14 and TRBJ2-1, is EAGVTQFPSHSVIEKGQTVTLRCDPISGHDNLYWYRRVMGKEIKFLLHFVKESKQDESGMPNNRFLAERTGGTYSTLKVQPAELEDSGVYFCASSQGNWDEQFFGPGTRLTVL.

The chain couples TRBV18 to TRBJ2-7; 7 nucleotides align to TRBD1. CDR3 size: 13 residues. V was pared by 5 bases and J by 4 bases, with 5 bases of the junction left unmatched. From germline, CDR1 is KGHSH and CDR2 LQKENI. The CDR3 reads CASSSEDRYEQYF. The CDR3 DNA sequence: TGTGCCAGCTCATCCGAGGACAGGTACGAGCAGTACTTC.